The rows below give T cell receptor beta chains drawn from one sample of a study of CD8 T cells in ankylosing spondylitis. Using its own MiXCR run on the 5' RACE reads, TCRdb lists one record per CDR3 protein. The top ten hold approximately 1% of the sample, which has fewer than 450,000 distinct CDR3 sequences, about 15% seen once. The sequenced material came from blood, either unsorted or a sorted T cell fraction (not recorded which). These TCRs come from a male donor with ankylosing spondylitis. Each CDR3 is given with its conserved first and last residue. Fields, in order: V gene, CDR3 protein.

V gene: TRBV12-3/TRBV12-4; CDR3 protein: CASAAGGGLGQPQHF
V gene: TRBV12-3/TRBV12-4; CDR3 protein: CASSRGLAGSTGELFF
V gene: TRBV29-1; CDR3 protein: CSVDEVSGANVLTF
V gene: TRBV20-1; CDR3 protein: CSARIGGLGEKLFF
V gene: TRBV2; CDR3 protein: CASSEDLSGTNTQYF
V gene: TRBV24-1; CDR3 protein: CATSRSGGDEQFF
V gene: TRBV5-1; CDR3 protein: CASSLGIDTQYF
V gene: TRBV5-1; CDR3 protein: CASSSDSFSGNTIYF
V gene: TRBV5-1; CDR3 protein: CASSRDGGEKLFF
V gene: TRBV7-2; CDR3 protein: CASSPGLAGISYNEQFF
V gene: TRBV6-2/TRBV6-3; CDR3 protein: CASSFFWTSGSTGELFF
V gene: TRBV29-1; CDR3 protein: CSVVGQGANLYGYTF
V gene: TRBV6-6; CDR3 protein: CASSLGPAYGYTF
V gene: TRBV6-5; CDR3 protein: CASSSWTGTEQFF
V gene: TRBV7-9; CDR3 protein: CASSRLGQGGEAFF
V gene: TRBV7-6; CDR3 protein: CASSSGFAGVETQYF
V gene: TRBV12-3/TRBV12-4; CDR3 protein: CASRKGLAGEVEQYF
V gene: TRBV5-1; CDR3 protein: CASSWGISLGGTDTQYF
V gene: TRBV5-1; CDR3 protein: CASSVEGAYNEQFF
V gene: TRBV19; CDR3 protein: CASSTGNYEQYF
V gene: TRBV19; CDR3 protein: CASSDPGQGQHEQFF
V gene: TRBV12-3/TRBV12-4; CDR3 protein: CASSGQGGYTF
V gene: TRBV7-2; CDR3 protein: CASSIQGVSSGNTIYF
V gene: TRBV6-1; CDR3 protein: CASRNYRTDTQYF
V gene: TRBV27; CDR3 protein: CASSRSGVYGYTF
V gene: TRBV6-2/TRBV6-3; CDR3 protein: CASSYPGQPTQYF
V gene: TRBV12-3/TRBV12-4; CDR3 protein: CASRGGLAEKNNEQFF
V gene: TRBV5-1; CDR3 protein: CASSLASREQFF
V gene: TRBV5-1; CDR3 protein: CASSWTVNSYNEQFF
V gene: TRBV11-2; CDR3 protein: CASSWAGRNTGELFF
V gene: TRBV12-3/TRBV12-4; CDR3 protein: CASSLGKGGTSIDEQFF
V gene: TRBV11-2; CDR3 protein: CASSLGRVGTEAFF
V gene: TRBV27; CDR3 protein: CASSSGQTLIYNEQFF
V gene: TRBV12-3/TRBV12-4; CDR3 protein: CASSLAGGRDTEAFF
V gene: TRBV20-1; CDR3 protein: CSATSRAEAFF
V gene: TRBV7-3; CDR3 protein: CASSLNIQGVTGELFF
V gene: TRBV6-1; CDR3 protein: CASSHLDGGRGAQDTQYF
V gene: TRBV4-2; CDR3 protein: CASSQERSTLGYEQYF
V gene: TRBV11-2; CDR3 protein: CASTKDMNTEAFF
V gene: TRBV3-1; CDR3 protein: CASSQGTGGADTQYF
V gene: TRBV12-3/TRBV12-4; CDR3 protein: CASSFQREPEQYF